Presented here are 2 T cell receptor beta chains from one specimen sequenced in a study of shared clonotypes between healthy human individuals. Sequencing used immunoSEQ multiplex PCR; TCRdb keeps in-frame clones, though not all of them. Altogether approximately 1,000,000 clones are present, roughly 80% being singletons, with the ten largest covering approximately 0.95%. Specimen: memory CD4+ T cells from PBMCs. The subset: CD45RA-negative fraction. The receptor source for this set is a man between 18 and 35 years old in good health. Some clones in this sample may be carry-over from other donors' samples.

The V and J genes are TRBV28 and TRBJ1-5; 7 nucleotides line up with TRBD1. J lost 3 bases, V lost 6 bases, and 5 bases had no gene match. The CDR3 totals 14 residues. In germline, CDR1 is MDHEN, CDR2 SYDVKM. Here the CDR3 DNA reads TGTGCCAGCAGCTTGGACAGGCTCAATCAGCCCCAGCATTTT. Its protein product is CASSLDRLNQPQHF. Looking up the rest from reference TRBV28 and TRBJ1-5 gives the full variable domain: DVKVTQSSRYLVKRTGEKVFLECVQDMDHENMFWYRQDPGLGLRLIYFSYDVKMKEKGDIPEGYSVSREKKERFSLILESASTNQTSMYLCASSLDRLNQPQHFGDGTRLSIL.

This chain joins TRBV30 and TRBJ2-7; TRBD1 aligns across 7 bases. This CDR3 comprises 13 residues. CDR1 and CDR2 from the germline V gene are GTSNPN and SVGIG (reference sequence). With 5 bases clipped from V and 5 bases from J, the junction kept 9 bases outside the gene matches. The CDR3 bases are TGTGCCTGGCAGACAGGGAATTGGCACGAGCAGTACTTC. It specifies CAWQTGNWHEQYF.